This TCR beta chain stems from a study of cytotoxic CD8 clonotypes in ibrutinib-treated CLL listed by TCRdb under 2021. Notes on the research overall: In this cohort, approximately 15 patients were treatment-naive and approximately ten were relapsed/refractory, while around 17 had unmutated IGHV. Partial responses were observed in about 25 patients and complete responses in 2; after a median follow-up of around 64 months, remission was maintained in 14 patients and progression was observed in approximately 12. Samples at response were collected after a median of 12 months of treatment, with a range of about 6 to 40 months. On average, each sample yielded 255,043 productive templates and about 100,000 productive rearrangements. Longitudinal samples were obtainable from about 30% of the roughly 90 participants in the trial. Cryopreserved peripheral blood mononuclear cells were obtained before treatment, at response, and at either sustained remission or disease progression. All remission and progressive disease samples were collected while patients were still receiving ibrutinib.

This clone was counted once. No cognate antigen has been identified for it. No much larger clone exists at a distance of one base, and base qualities are not known. The sample's time point label, in plain terms: approximately twelve months on ibrutinib. Roughly 1.8 micrograms of genomic DNA were extracted from cryopreserved PBMCs for TCR beta library preparation. Longitudinal blood samples from CLL patients receiving ibrutinib monotherapy were subjected to high-throughput TCR beta sequencing. The patients were enrolled in a single-center, open-label phase 2 trial of ibrutinib monotherapy. Here is what the overall study found, with its caveats: Public clonotypes were rare and either shrank or stayed stable during treatment, and the rise in clonality at ibrutinib response reflected expansion of private clonotypes. Baseline clonality was found to be higher than that of age-matched healthy donors and was strongly correlated with circulating CD8+ T-cell counts. Sustained-remission and progressing patients did not have matched sampling times, and lymph node repertoires were not examined. Clonality rose at ibrutinib response, remained stable during sustained remission, and dropped back toward baseline at progression.

The goal of deep resolution MiSeq sequencing was a depth between 1 in 1 million and 1 in 200,000 T cells, and coverage averaged 10x per clonotype. TCR beta libraries were generated with the immunoSEQ hsTCRB Kit. Processing in the source paper ran as follows. Data were analyzed with ImmunoSEQ Data Assistant and ImmunoSEQ Analyzer, with V, D and J genes assigned per IMGT definitions. Clonality, with values ranging from 0 to 1, was calculated as one minus the normalized Shannon entropy of productive rearrangement frequencies. Public clonotype analysis was restricted to overrepresented clonotypes comprising at least 0.05% of each patient's repertoire. About a dozen repertoires from age-matched healthy donors, obtained from immuneACCESS, served as clonality controls. Imported from immuneACCESS, the table was reduced by TCRdb to in-frame sequences with V and J called. These copies leave out some clones; in studies compared against another copy, an unresolved V gene accounts for under half, and the cause of the remainder is not known. V, J and clone size are those of that table, while D and trimming were read from the DNA. The sample profile shows about 140,000 clones; 70% to 85% of them were found once. The top ten hold around a quarter of the sample.

Sequencing used PBMCs, obtained after 12 months of ibrutinib treatment. This receptor was identified in a human donor with chronic lymphocytic leukemia.

The nucleotide sequence is TGTGCCAGCAGGACAGAGCCCGTGCGTGGCTACACCTTC. Translation gives CASRTEPVRGYTF. The sequence links TRBV28 to TRBJ1-2, with a tentative D gene TRBD1 over 5 matching bases. V is cut by 6 bases and J by 7 bases, and the space between the germline ends is 15 bases. The germline V gene yields MDHEN for CDR1 and SYDVKM for CDR2. Its CDR3 holds 13 amino acids, cysteine through phenylalanine. The sequence is cut down to CDR3 DNA, 39 bases in frame from base 1.